The 18 T cell receptor beta chains given below trace back to one sample, sequenced in a study of blood T cell repertoires in COVID-19. The data were produced by immunoSEQ multiplex PCR, yet TCRdb's version contains in-frame clones alone and is incomplete. The sample yields 230,000 or so clones, approximately 90% seen once. Source material: PBMCs or T cells enriched from blood (not recorded which). The receptors come from a woman in her twenties or thirties who had recovered from COVID-19.

This clone appeared once. The chain recombines TRBV7-9 with TRBJ2-1; a possible D gene is TRBD1 (6 bases). This CDR3 has 18 amino acids. The V gene's germline CDR1 is SEHNR and CDR2 FQNEAQ (reference sequence). V lost 5 bases and J lost 0, with 20 bases in between. The CDR3 is CASSPKPGHKSSYNEQFF. In DNA, the CDR3 is TGTGCCAGCAGCCCAAAACCGGGACATAAAAGCTCCTACAATGAGCAGTTCTTC.

J is TRBJ1-1 and V is TRBV6-2 or TRBV6-3; TRBD1 is a possible D gene (6 bases). Germline CDR1 reads MNHEY; CDR2 reads SVGEGT. Between the trimmed V and J ends, which lost 5 bases and 1 base, there was a span of 14 bases. This CDR3 comprises 15 residues. CDR3 amino acids: CASSQQGRGNTEAFF. DNA of the CDR3: TGTGCCAGCAGTCAGCAGGGGCGAGGGAACACTGAAGCTTTCTTT.

This chain uses TRBV9 with TRBJ2-1; 8 bases are a match to TRBD2. Trimming took 1 base from V and 5 from J; bases not matched to a gene: 5. The CDR3 runs to 15 residues. Per germline, CDR1 SGDLS and CDR2 YYNGEE. Here the CDR3 DNA reads TGTGCCAGCAGCGTACGGGGGGGTAACGACAATGAGCAGTTCTTC. This codes for CASSVRGGNDNEQFF.

Here the CDR3 DNA reads TGTGCCAGCAGCTTAGCCACCAGGGGCTCCTATAATTCACCCCTCCACTTT. Protein product: CASSLATRGSYNSPLHF. The genes are TRBV7-3 and TRBJ1-6, with a tentative D call TRBD1 (6 bases). Per the germline V gene, CDR1 is SGHTA and CDR2 is FQGTGA. The CDR3 extends over 17 amino acids. Trimming shortened V by 2 bases and J by 0 bases, and 11 bases separated the two germline ends.

V usage is TRBV7-9 and J usage is TRBJ2-3, with D perhaps TRBD2 (6 bases). CDR3 length: 15 residues. Germline V gene data show CDR1 as SEHNR and CDR2 as FQNEAQ (reference sequence). Trimming cost V 5 bases and J 2 bases, with 14 bases left between them. CDR3 residues: CASSNKLAYTDTQYF. The CDR3 DNA sequence: TGTGCCAGCAGCAATAAACTAGCTTACACAGATACGCAGTATTTT.

The V gene is TRBV6-5, the J gene TRBJ1-5; the D is unclear. Trimming cost V 6 bases and J 1 base, with 10 bases left between them. CDR3 length: 14 amino acids. In germline, CDR1 is MNHEY, CDR2 SVGAGI. In nucleotides, the CDR3 is TGTGCCAGCAGCGGTGACACAAGCAATCAGCCCCAGCATTTT. It yields the protein CASSGDTSNQPQHF.

The chain uses TRBV19 and TRBJ1-5; 8 bases are a match to TRBD1. This CDR3 region has 12 residues. Germline values: CDR1 LNHDA, CDR2 SQIVND (reference sequence). CDR3 nucleotide sequence: TGTCGAGACAGGGGCTTGAATCAGCCCCAGCATTTT. As protein: CRDRGLNQPQHF.

CDR3 loop: CASSIGPGLFEQYF. The CDR3 nucleotides read TGTGCCAGTAGTATCGGTCCAGGGTTGTTCGAGCAGTACTTC. The rearrangement links TRBV19 to TRBJ2-7; TRBD1 is a possible D gene (5 bases). V was clipped by 3 bases and J by 6 bases, with 15 bases between them. The CDR3 has 14 residues. Germline values: CDR1 LNHDA, CDR2 SQIVND (reference sequence). Full variable domain (remainder filled in from reference TRBV19 and TRBJ2-7): DGGITQSPKYLFRKEGQNVTLSCEQNLNHDAMYWYRQDPGQGLRLIYYSQIVNDFQKGDIAEGYSVSREKKESFPLTVTSAQKNPTAFYLCASSIGPGLFEQYFGPGTRLTVT.

The rearrangement uses TRBV5-6 and TRBJ1-1, with D possibly matching TRBD1 (5 bases). Germline V gene sequence: CDR1 SGHDT, CDR2 YYEEEE. The V gene lost 4 bases and the J gene lost 2 bases, with 15 bases spanning the gap. CDR3 size: 15 residues. CDR3 nucleotide sequence: TGTGCCAGCAGCCCAGGACACAATAGTAACACTGAAGCTTTCTTT. It codes for CASSPGHNSNTEAFF.

This chain uses TRBV5-6 with TRBJ2-7; 7 bases fit TRBD2. V lost 2 bases, J lost 3 bases, and 5 bases stayed unmatched. This CDR3 has 14 residues. CDR1 and CDR2 from the germline V gene are SGHDT and YYEEEE. This CDR3 reads CASSFPGGLYEQYF. The DNA of the CDR3 is TGTGCCAGCAGCTTCCCGGGAGGCCTCTACGAGCAGTACTTC.

CDR3 residues: CASRYGTVQETQYF. CDR3 sequence (DNA): TGCGCCAGCAGATATGGGACAGTTCAAGAGACCCAGTACTTC. The chain joins TRBV5-1 to TRBJ2-5; the match to TRBD1 covers 7 bases. Trimming cost V 5 bases and J 2 bases; bases outside gene matches: 6. The CDR3 sequence is 14 residues long. Germline CDR1 SGHRS, CDR2 YFSETQ.

The V and J genes are TRBV2 and TRBJ1-5; tentative D call: TRBD1 (6 bases). Trimming cost V 7 bases and J 0 bases, with 10 bases left between them. CDR1 and CDR2 (germline): SNHLY, FYNNEI. The CDR3 extends over 14 amino acids. The CDR3 reads CASTLGHSNQPQHF. CDR3 nucleotides: TGTGCCAGCACTCTGGGACATAGCAATCAGCCCCAGCATTTT.

V gene TRBV7-8 combines with J gene TRBJ1-5; no definite D call. The CDR3 extends over 15 amino acids. The V end was cut by 3 bases, the J end by 0 bases, with 9 bases between. CDR1 is SGHVS and CDR2 is FQNEAQ in the germline V gene. This CDR3 is CASSLDSISNQPQHF. The CDR3 DNA reads as TGTGCCAGCAGCTTGGACTCCATTAGCAATCAGCCCCAGCATTTT.

The V and J genes are TRBV5-4 and TRBJ1-1; TRBD1 aligns across 7 bases. Looked up from germline, CDR1 is SGHNT and CDR2 is YYREEE (reference sequence). Trimming at V came to 3 bases and at J to 2 bases, leaving 16 bases not matched to a gene. CDR3 size: 18 residues. CDR3 in DNA: TGTGCCAGCAGCTCGTACCGCTATACAGGGGCTGGAAACACTGAAGCTTTCTTT. It codes for CASSSYRYTGAGNTEAFF.

The rearrangement joins TRBV3-1 (or the pseudogene TRBV3-2) to TRBJ2-7; D possibly corresponds to TRBD2 (5 bases). V was trimmed by 0 bases and J by 3 bases, leaving 9 bases between them. The CDR3 is 14 amino acids. Germline lookup yields CDR1 LGHDT and CDR2 YNNKEL (reference sequence). CDR3 amino acids: CASSQDLGVYEQYF. The DNA of the CDR3 is TGTGCCAGCAGCCAAGATCTCGGGGTCTACGAGCAGTACTTC.

V gene TRBV7-8 combines with J gene TRBJ2-1; TRBD1 matches 10 bases. The germline CDR1 and CDR2 sequences are SGHVS and FQNEAQ. Losses at the gene ends were 5 bases for V and 9 bases for J; bases not matched to a gene: 1. CDR3 length equals 12 residues. The CDR3 is CASSRTGGEQFF. For the CDR3, the DNA is TGTGCCAGCAGCCGGACAGGGGGTGAGCAGTTCTTC.

This chain uses TRBV12-3 or TRBV12-4 with TRBJ2-5, with a weak D call TRBD2 (5 bases). CDR3 size: 13 residues. V was cut by 6 bases and J by 0 bases, with 8 bases left in between. The CDR3 spells CASRPGNQETQYF. The CDR3 DNA follows: TGTGCCAGCAGGCCCGGGAACCAAGAGACCCAGTACTTC.

The chain links TRBV6-2 or TRBV6-3 to TRBJ1-2, with D uncertain. Looked up from germline, CDR1 is MNHEY and CDR2 is SVGEGT. Deletions cut 0 bases from V and 4 bases from J, with 9 bases between. This CDR3 comprises 14 residues. The CDR3 coding sequence is TGTGCCAGCAGTTACTCTCTAGGCAGCTATGGCTACACCTTC. Protein product: CASSYSLGSYGYTF.